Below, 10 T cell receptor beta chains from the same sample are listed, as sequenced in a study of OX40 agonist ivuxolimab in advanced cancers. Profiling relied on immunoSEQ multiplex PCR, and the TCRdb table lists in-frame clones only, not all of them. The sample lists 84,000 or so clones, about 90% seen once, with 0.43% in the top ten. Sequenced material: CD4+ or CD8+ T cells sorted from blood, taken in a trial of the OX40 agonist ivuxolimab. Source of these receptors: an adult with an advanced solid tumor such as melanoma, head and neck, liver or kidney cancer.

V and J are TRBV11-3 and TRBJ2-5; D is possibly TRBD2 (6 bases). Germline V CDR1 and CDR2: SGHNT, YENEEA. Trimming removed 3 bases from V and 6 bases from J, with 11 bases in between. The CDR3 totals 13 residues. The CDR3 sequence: CASSFGGVKTQYF. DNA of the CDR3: TGTGCCAGCAGCTTCGGCGGGGTGAAGACCCAGTACTTC.

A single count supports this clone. Here the CDR3 DNA reads TGTGCCAGCAGCTTAGATCGGATTCCCGTCGACTCCTTTTACGAGCAGTACTTC. Protein sequence: CASSLDRIPVDSFYEQYF. The rearrangement uses TRBV11-2 and TRBJ2-7; unclear D gene. Trimming stripped 0 bases from V and 4 bases from J, with 22 bases between. From germline, CDR1 is SGHAT and CDR2 FQNNGV. The CDR3 runs 18 residues.

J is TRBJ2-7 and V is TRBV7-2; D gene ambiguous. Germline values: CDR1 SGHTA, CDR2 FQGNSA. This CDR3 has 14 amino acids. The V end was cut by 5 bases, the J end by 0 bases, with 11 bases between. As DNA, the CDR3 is TGTGCCAGCAGCCCAAGGGCCAGCTCCTACGAGCAGTACTTC. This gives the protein CASSPRASSYEQYF. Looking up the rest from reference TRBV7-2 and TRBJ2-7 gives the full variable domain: GAGVSQSPSNKVTEKGKDVELRCDPISGHTALYWYRQSLGQGLEFLIYFQGNSAPDKSGLPSDRFSAERTGGSVSTLTIQRTQQEDSAVYLCASSPRASSYEQYFGPGTRLTVT.

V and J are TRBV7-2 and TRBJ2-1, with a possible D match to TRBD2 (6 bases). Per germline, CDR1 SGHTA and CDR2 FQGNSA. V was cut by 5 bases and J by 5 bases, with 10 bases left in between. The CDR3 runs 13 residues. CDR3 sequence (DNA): TGTGCCAGCAGCCCGGGACTGAACAATGAGCAGTTCTTC. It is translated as CASSPGLNNEQFF.

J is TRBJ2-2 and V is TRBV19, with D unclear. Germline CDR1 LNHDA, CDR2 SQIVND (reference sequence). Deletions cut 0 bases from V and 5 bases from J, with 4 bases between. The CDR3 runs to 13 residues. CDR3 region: CASSIDHTGELFF. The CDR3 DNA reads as TGTGCCAGTAGTATAGATCATACCGGGGAGCTGTTTTTT.

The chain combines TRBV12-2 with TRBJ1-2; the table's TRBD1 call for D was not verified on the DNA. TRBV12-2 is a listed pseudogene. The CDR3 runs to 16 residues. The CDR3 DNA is TGTGCAAGTCGCTTTGGGAACAGGGGGACCTTGAGGGGCTACACCTTC. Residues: CASRFGNRGTLRGYTF.

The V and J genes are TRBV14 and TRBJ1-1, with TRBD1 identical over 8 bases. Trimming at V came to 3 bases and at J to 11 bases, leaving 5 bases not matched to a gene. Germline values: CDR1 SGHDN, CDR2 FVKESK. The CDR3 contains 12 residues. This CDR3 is CASSQDRVVAFF. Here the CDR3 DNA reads TGTGCCAGCAGCCAGGACAGGGTTGTGGCTTTCTTT.

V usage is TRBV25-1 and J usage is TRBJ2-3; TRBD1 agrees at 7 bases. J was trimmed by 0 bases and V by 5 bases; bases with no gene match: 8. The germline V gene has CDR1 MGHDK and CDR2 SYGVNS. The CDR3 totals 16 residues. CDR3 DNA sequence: TGTGCCAGCAGTAGGGGGCAGACCTATAGCACAGATACGCAGTATTTT. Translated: CASSRGQTYSTDTQYF.

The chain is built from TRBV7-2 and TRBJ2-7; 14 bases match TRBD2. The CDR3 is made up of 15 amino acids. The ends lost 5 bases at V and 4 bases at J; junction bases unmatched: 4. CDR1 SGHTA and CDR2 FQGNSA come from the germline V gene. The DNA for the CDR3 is TGTGCCAGCAGCCTCGGGACTAGCGGGGGTTACGAGCAGTACTTC. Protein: CASSLGTSGGYEQYF.

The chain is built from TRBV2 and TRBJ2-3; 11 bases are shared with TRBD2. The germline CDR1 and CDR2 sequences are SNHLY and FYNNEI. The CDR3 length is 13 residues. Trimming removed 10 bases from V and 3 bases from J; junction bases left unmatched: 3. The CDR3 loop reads CAMGTSGTDTQYF. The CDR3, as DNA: TGTGCCATGGGGACTAGCGGAACAGATACGCAGTATTTT.